The 10 T cell receptor beta chains in this list originate from one sample, sequenced in a study of cytomegalovirus exposure and HLA in healthy donors. PCR employed 60 Vbeta and 13 Jbeta primers. The repertoire was sequenced with immunoSEQ multiplex PCR; TCRdb's copy has only in-frame clones and lacks some. Of 150,000 to 200,000 clones listed, roughly 87% were seen once; the top ten hold around 1.5%. Sequenced input: PBMCs. The source is a girl aged 5 to 17 in good health and CMV-seropositive.

The table lists this clone with a few counts. The rearrangement uses TRBV6-6 and TRBJ1-5; no reliable D call. The CDR3 covers 14 residues. Trimming shortened V by 2 bases and J by 0 bases, and 5 bases separated the two germline ends. The V gene's germline CDR1 is MNHNY and CDR2 SVGAGI (reference sequence). CDR3 protein: CASSYSYSNQPQHF. CDR3 DNA sequence: TGTGCCAGCAGTTACAGCTATAGCAATCAGCCCCAGCATTTT.

This clone was seen just once. V and J are TRBV29-1 and TRBJ2-1, with a tentative D call TRBD1 (6 bases). Germline assignment: CDR1 SQVTM and CDR2 ANQGSEA. V was cut by 0 bases and J by 7 bases, with 19 bases left in between. CDR3 length: 16 residues. Here the CDR3 DNA reads TGCAGCGTTGAAGAAAGGCAGGGGCCGAGGGGAAATGAGCAGTTCTTC. Encoded protein: CSVEERQGPRGNEQFF.

The rearrangement joins TRBV5-6 to TRBJ1-6; 7 positions agree with TRBD1. The ends lost 5 bases at V and 5 bases at J; junction bases unmatched: 7. This CDR3 has 15 amino acids. Germline loops: CDR1 SGHDT, CDR2 YYEEEE. DNA for the CDR3: TGTGCCAGCAGACGATCAGGGACAGATAATTCACCCCTCCACTTT. Translation gives CASRRSGTDNSPLHF.

This chain joins TRBV7-9 and TRBJ2-1; D perhaps matches TRBD2 (7 bases). CDR1 and CDR2 (germline): SEHNR, FQNEAQ (reference sequence). The ends were cut back, 1 base at V and 8 bases at J, with 15 bases in the middle. CDR3 size: 15 residues. CDR3 sequence (DNA): TGTGCCAGCAGCTTAGTCGTCGGGGGGCGGGATGAGCAGTTCTTC. It specifies CASSLVVGGRDEQFF.

The rearrangement uses TRBV7-2 and TRBJ2-7; 9 bases are a match to TRBD1. The CDR3 is 14 amino acids. V was clipped by 6 bases and J by 7 bases; unmatched bases: 10. The germline gives CDR1 SGHTA, CDR2 FQGNSA. For the CDR3, the DNA is TGTGCCAGCAGTCATCGCCACAGGGGGCATGAGCAGTACTTC. This translates into CASSHRHRGHEQYF.

This chain links TRBV10-1 with TRBJ2-2; TRBD1 is a possible D gene (5 bases). The CDR3 length is 13 residues. Per the germline V gene, CDR1 is WNHNN and CDR2 is SYGVQD (reference sequence). V lost 8 bases and J lost 8, with 15 bases in between. The CDR3, as DNA: TGCGCCAGCGGGGCGGCCGGCACTGGGGAGCTGTTTTTT. The encoded protein is CASGAAGTGELFF.

This chain connects TRBV7-9 to TRBJ1-1; D might be TRBD1 (6 bases). CDR3 length: 16 amino acids. CDR1 and CDR2 from the germline V gene are SEHNR and FQNEAQ (reference sequence). V shed 1 base and J shed 8 bases, with 20 bases lying between them. This CDR3 is CASSLGSGTPGAEAFF. The CDR3 DNA is TGTGCCAGCAGCTTAGGGTCTGGGACCCCAGGGGCGGAAGCTTTCTTT.

The V and J genes are TRBV27 and TRBJ1-1; 10 nucleotides match TRBD1. The CDR3 has 15 amino acids. After removal of 2 bases from V and 4 bases from J, the junction contained 4 bases not matched to a gene. Germline values: CDR1 MNHEY, CDR2 SMNVEV (reference sequence). The CDR3 coding sequence is TGTGCCAGCAGTTTACTAAGGGACAGGGGCACTGAAGCTTTCTTT. This encodes CASSLLRDRGTEAFF.

The chain uses TRBV2 and TRBJ1-1; weak D call: TRBD1 (6 bases). With 6 bases removed from V and 1 base from J, the gap between germline ends came to 15 bases. The CDR3 is made up of 15 amino acids. Germline V lookup: CDR1 SNHLY, CDR2 FYNNEI. The DNA for the CDR3 is TGTGCCAGCAGCGTCGACAGGACCTCGAACACTGAAGCTTTCTTT. This sequence encodes CASSVDRTSNTEAFF.

The CDR3 bases are TGTGCCAGCAGCGCCGGTGCGTCTAGTTCGGAGACCCAGTACTTC. Its protein product is CASSAGASSSETQYF. This chain links TRBV9 with TRBJ2-5; D remains unclear. The V end lost 3 bases, the J end lost 5 bases, and 17 bases lay between the germline ends. Looked up from germline, CDR1 is SGDLS and CDR2 is YYNGEE. The CDR3 extends over 15 amino acids.